The 4 T cell receptor beta chains reported below all come from one sample, sequenced in a study of CD8 T cells in Susac syndrome. After extraction with the RNeasy kit, roughly 0.5 to 1 ug of the RNA was reverse transcribed using random hexamers. TCRdb analysed the immunoSEQ multiplex PCR reads with MiXCR anew, one entry per CDR3 protein. The table lists some 48,000 distinct CDR3 sequences, about 91% of them singletons. The source material was CD8+ T cells from PBMCs. These receptors were obtained from a human donor in good health.

Worth noting for this clonotype: At one of its ends the junction is not consistent with the germline gene, which may arise from a read error. The chain couples TRBV27 to TRBJ2-5, with 9 bases aligning to TRBD2. Germline V lookup: CDR1 MNHEY, CDR2 SMNVEV (reference sequence). The CDR3 covers 12 residues. The CDR3 reads CASSGPAGGFDF. The CDR3, as DNA: TGTGCCAGCAGTGGGCCAGCGGGAGGATTTGACTTC.

The chain uses TRBV5-4 and TRBJ1-1; a possible D gene is TRBD1 (5 bases). Germline V lookup: CDR1 SGHNT, CDR2 YYREEE (reference sequence). V shed 0 bases and J shed 7 bases, with 13 bases lying between them. CDR3 length: 14 amino acids. Written as DNA, the CDR3 is TGTGCCAGCAGCTTGGGTACCGGGGGGGGTGAAGCTTTCTTT. Its protein is CASSLGTGGGEAFF.

This chain joins TRBV27 and TRBJ2-5; D remains ambiguous. This CDR3 contains 12 residues. CDR1 and CDR2 from the germline V gene are MNHEY and SMNVEV (reference sequence). Trimming stripped 4 bases from V and 5 bases from J, with 8 bases between. The CDR3 coding sequence is TGTGCCAGCAGTTCCTCGCGGGAGACCCAGTACTTC. Amino acids: CASSSSRETQYF.

The rearrangement joins TRBV5-1 to TRBJ2-7; D is unresolved. Germline V gene lookup returns CDR1 SGHRS and CDR2 YFSETQ. The CDR3 totals 15 residues. Trimming left V 2 bases short and J 0 bases short, with 12 bases between. The CDR3 reads CASSFGPESSYEQYF. Written as DNA, the CDR3 is TGCGCCAGCAGCTTCGGTCCGGAGAGCTCCTACGAGCAGTACTTC.